The 15 T cell receptor beta chains below come from one sample, sequenced in a study of blood T cell repertoires in COVID-19. Only in-frame clones appear in the TCRdb table, and some are missing; sequencing was by immunoSEQ multiplex PCR. The data hold tens of thousands of clones, with around 72% observed a single time. Sequencing input: peripheral blood. These receptor sequences come from a woman aged 80 or older with acute or convalescent COVID-19.

This chain links TRBV25-1 with TRBJ1-2; 7 nucleotides match TRBD1. J was trimmed by 6 bases and V by 4 bases; bases with no gene match: 5. Germline assignment: CDR1 MGHDK and CDR2 SYGVNS. The CDR3 sequence is 13 residues long. Here the CDR3 reads CASSVDREDGYTF. The CDR3 DNA reads as TGTGCCAGCAGTGTAGACAGGGAAGATGGCTACACCTTC.

The chain combines TRBV19 with TRBJ2-7; 8 nucleotides align to TRBD1. V lost 4 bases, J lost 3 bases, and 5 bases stayed unmatched. The CDR3 totals 14 residues. The germline V gene encodes CDR1 LNHDA and CDR2 SQIVND (reference sequence). The chain's CDR3 is CASSRRQGFYEQYF. CDR3 coding DNA: TGTGCCAGTAGTAGGCGACAGGGGTTCTACGAGCAGTACTTC.

The chain links TRBV27 to TRBJ2-6; the D gene is possibly TRBD1 (5 bases). Germline V gene sequence: CDR1 MNHEY, CDR2 SMNVEV (reference sequence). This CDR3 spans 13 amino acids. The V end was cut by 6 bases, the J end by 13 bases, with 16 bases between. CDR3 in amino acids: CASSLRQSEVLTF. The CDR3 nucleotides read TGTGCCAGCAGCTTGAGACAGTCCGAAGTCCTGACTTTC.

The chain uses TRBV6-2 or TRBV6-3 and TRBJ2-3; 8 bases align to TRBD1. Per the germline V gene, CDR1 is MNHEY and CDR2 is SVGEGT. Unmatched junction bases numbered 4, after V lost 5 bases and J lost 6 bases. This CDR3 is 13 amino acids long. The CDR3 loop is CASSRTGLDTQYF. The CDR3 DNA reads as TGTGCCAGCAGTCGGACAGGGCTCGATACGCAGTATTTT.

The chain joins TRBV19 to TRBJ1-1; no reliable D call. Trimming removed 3 bases from V and 0 bases from J, with 8 bases in between. From germline, CDR1 is LNHDA and CDR2 SQIVND (reference sequence). The CDR3 has 14 amino acids. The CDR3 loop is CASSMSAMNTEAFF. CDR3 bases: TGTGCCAGTAGTATGAGTGCCATGAACACTGAAGCTTTCTTT.

This chain joins TRBV29-1 and TRBJ1-4; D is unresolved. The CDR3 extends over 17 amino acids. Germline loops: CDR1 SQVTM, CDR2 ANQGSEA. V lost 7 bases and J 3 bases, leaving 24 bases between the germline ends. DNA for the CDR3: TGCAGCGCTAGACCGACCGCCGGCGGTTTTCCTAATGAAAAACTGTTTTTT. Amino acid sequence: CSARPTAGGFPNEKLFF.

The chain links TRBV7-2 to TRBJ1-2; possibly TRBD1 for D (5 bases). The germline V gene has CDR1 SGHTA and CDR2 FQGNSA. This CDR3 spans 18 amino acids. Trimming left V 5 bases short and J 9 bases short, with 31 bases between. In nucleotides, the CDR3 is TGTGCCAGCAGCCCTAGACCCCCGGGACTGAGGGATTCTTCTAGCTACACCTTC. The encoded protein is CASSPRPPGLRDSSSYTF.

J is TRBJ2-1 and V is TRBV7-6; 8 bases map to TRBD2. V dropped 1 base and J dropped 10; count of bases not matched to a gene: 9. CDR3 length equals 15 residues. The germline CDR1 and CDR2 sequences are SGHVS and FNYEAQ. CDR3 protein: CASSLVDRAGGEQFF. As DNA, the CDR3 is TGTGCCAGCAGCTTAGTTGATCGGGCGGGAGGAGAGCAGTTCTTC.

The rearrangement uses TRBV5-6 and TRBJ2-7; a possible D gene is TRBD2 (7 bases). The V gene lost 2 bases and the J gene lost 3 bases, with 15 bases spanning the gap. Germline CDR1 and CDR2: SGHDT and YYEEEE. This CDR3 spans 15 amino acids. The CDR3, as DNA: TGTGCCAGCAGCTTAGGGGAGGGGGGCTACTACGAGCAGTACTTC. This gives the protein CASSLGEGGYYEQYF.

V gene TRBV5-1 combines with J gene TRBJ1-1; D possibly corresponds to TRBD1 (6 bases). V dropped 4 bases and J dropped 7 bases, with 14 bases sitting between them. Germline V gene lookup returns CDR1 SGHRS and CDR2 YFSETQ. This CDR3 has 13 residues. CDR3 nucleotide sequence: TGCGCCAGCAGCAAAGGGGAGGGGGTTGAAGCTTTCTTT. This gives the protein CASSKGEGVEAFF.

This clone was detected a few times. The gene calls are TRBV5-4 and TRBJ2-1; 8 bases agree with TRBD2. V lost 5 bases to trimming and J lost 4 bases; unmatched junction nucleotides: 5. The CDR3 spans 14 residues. Germline V gives CDR1 SGHNT, CDR2 YYREEE (reference sequence). In DNA, the CDR3 is TGTGCCAGCAGTCCGGGGGGGCTATACAATGAGCAGTTCTTC. It translates to CASSPGGLYNEQFF.

The chain carries TRBV5-4 and TRBJ2-7, with 8 positions matching TRBD1. The CDR3 has 16 amino acids. Looked up from germline, CDR1 is SGHNT and CDR2 is YYREEE (reference sequence). Trimming cost V 4 bases and J 4 bases; bases outside gene matches: 13. The CDR3 reads CASSPSPGQATYEQYF. The CDR3 nucleotides read TGTGCCAGCAGCCCCTCCCCGGGACAGGCGACTTACGAGCAGTACTTC.

This chain uses TRBV10-2 with TRBJ2-6; D gene uncertain. Trimming pared 6 bases from V and 4 bases from J, leaving 7 bases between. CDR3 length: 13 residues. Germline V gene sequence: CDR1 WSHSY, CDR2 SAAADI. Written as DNA, the CDR3 is TGCGCCAGCAGGGGCTCCGGGGCCAACGTCCTGACTTTC. Protein product: CASRGSGANVLTF.

There are a few counts of this clone. Here the CDR3 reads CASSNSGGAHEQYF. The CDR3 DNA reads TGTGCCAGTAGTAATAGCGGGGGGGCCCACGAGCAGTACTTC. The V and J genes are TRBV19 and TRBJ2-7; the match to TRBD2 covers 11 bases. V shed 4 bases and J 5 bases; nucleotides not matched to a gene: 4. Germline V gene sequence: CDR1 LNHDA, CDR2 SQIVND (reference sequence). This CDR3 region has 14 residues.

The chain joins TRBV5-6 to TRBJ1-2, with TRBD1 matching over 7 bases. Germline lookup yields CDR1 SGHDT and CDR2 YYEEEE. CDR3 length equals 13 residues. With V trimmed by 4 bases and J by 4 bases, 4 bases remained unmatched. The CDR3: CASSAGGGYGYTF. CDR3 DNA sequence: TGTGCCAGCAGCGCAGGGGGAGGCTATGGCTACACCTTC.